One sample yielded the 12 T cell receptor beta chains listed below, sequenced in a study of OX40 agonist ivuxolimab in advanced cancers. Measured with immunoSEQ multiplex PCR; TCRdb has only the in-frame clones, and not every one. Here the sample spans tens of thousands of clones, more than 70% being singletons. Here the sequenced sample was CD4+ or CD8+ T cells sorted from blood, taken in a trial of the OX40 agonist ivuxolimab. All receptors come from an adult with an advanced solid tumor such as melanoma, head and neck, liver or kidney cancer.

V is TRBV11-2 and J is TRBJ1-3, with D uncertain. The V gene's germline CDR1 is SGHAT and CDR2 FQNNGV. The CDR3 is made up of 15 amino acids. With 7 bases removed from V and 0 bases from J, the gap between germline ends came to 13 bases. The CDR3 DNA reads as TGTGCCAGCACCACGGCTGTCTACTCTGGAAACACCATATATTTT. Its protein is CASTTAVYSGNTIYF.

J is TRBJ1-6 and V is TRBV7-8; D is possibly TRBD1 (6 bases). The CDR3 extends over 14 amino acids. Trimming shortened V by 3 bases and J by 7 bases, and 10 bases separated the two germline ends. CDR1 and CDR2 from the germline V gene are SGHVS and FQNEAQ. The CDR3 region has the DNA TGTGCCAGCAGCTTGATCCAGGGGAATTCACCCCTCCACTTT. This translates into CASSLIQGNSPLHF.

The V and J genes are TRBV6-6 and TRBJ1-2; no clear D. The germline V gene has CDR1 MNHNY and CDR2 SVGAGI (reference sequence). This CDR3 contains 13 residues. V was clipped by 0 bases and J by 3 bases, with 5 bases between them. The CDR3 region has the DNA TGTGCCAGCAGTTACTCTGCCCACTATGGCTACACCTTC. This sequence encodes CASSYSAHYGYTF.

The chain has TRBV7-2 and TRBJ1-3; no reliable D call. Germline CDR1 SGHTA, CDR2 FQGNSA. Trimming took off 1 base at V and 0 bases at J, with 10 bases between the two ends. The CDR3 runs to 16 residues. CDR3 nucleotides: TGTGCCAGCAGCTTAGGACAACCGAGCTCTGGAAACACCATATATTTT. Protein sequence: CASSLGQPSSGNTIYF.

V is TRBV4-1 and J is TRBJ2-1; TRBD2 aligns across 14 bases. There are 15 residues in the CDR3. Germline values: CDR1 MGHRA, CDR2 YSYEKL. V gave up 3 bases and J gave up 9 bases; unmatched junction bases: 4. The CDR3 loop is CASSQTSGGAIEQFF. DNA of the CDR3: TGCGCCAGCAGCCAGACTAGCGGGGGGGCGATTGAGCAGTTCTTC.

The chain links TRBV19 to TRBJ1-1, with 11 bases identical to TRBD1. The length of the CDR3 is 17 residues. The V gene's germline CDR1 is LNHDA and CDR2 SQIVND (reference sequence). Unmatched junction bases numbered 13, after V lost 5 bases and J lost 5 bases. The chain's CDR3 is CASSEMSGQGVGTEAFF. The DNA of the CDR3 is TGTGCCAGTAGTGAGATGTCGGGACAGGGGGTAGGGACTGAAGCTTTCTTT.

The gene calls are TRBV6-1 and TRBJ2-7; 8 positions agree with TRBD1. Germline V gene lookup returns CDR1 MNHNS and CDR2 SASEGT. Trimming at V came to 6 bases and at J to 7 bases, leaving 11 bases not matched to a gene. There are 14 residues in the CDR3. The CDR3 bases are TGTGCCAGCAGACCGGACAGGGCCGTAGGAGAGCAGTACTTC. Translated: CASRPDRAVGEQYF.

The J gene is TRBJ2-7, the V gene TRBV2; 8 bases fit TRBD1. Germline V CDR1 and CDR2: SNHLY, FYNNEI. J lost 3 bases, V lost 1 base, and 5 bases had no gene match. This CDR3 has 15 residues. The CDR3 nucleotides read TGTGCCAGCAGTGAAGAGCAGGGGGCCTTCTACGAGCAGTACTTC. Amino acids: CASSEEQGAFYEQYF.

The V and J genes are TRBV6-6 and TRBJ1-2; perhaps TRBD1 as D (5 bases). The CDR3 has 13 residues. Germline V CDR1 and CDR2: MNHNY, SVGAGI (reference sequence). The V end lost 8 bases, the J end lost 7 bases, and 17 bases lay between the germline ends. In DNA form, the CDR3 reads TGTGCCAGCCTTACTCCCCGGGACGGTGGCTACACCTTC. Amino acids: CASLTPRDGGYTF.

This chain uses TRBV5-1 with TRBJ2-2; maybe TRBD1 (6 bases). Germline assignment: CDR1 SGHRS and CDR2 YFSETQ. Trimming pared 0 bases from V and 1 base from J, leaving 7 bases between. CDR3 size: 15 residues. The CDR3 sequence: CASSLEGGNTGELFF. CDR3 nucleotides: TGCGCCAGCAGCTTGGAAGGGGGGAACACCGGGGAGCTGTTTTTT.

This rearrangement joins TRBV6-6 to TRBJ1-6; maybe TRBD1 (5 bases). Germline V gene data show CDR1 as MNHNY and CDR2 as SVGAGI (reference sequence). CDR3 length: 16 residues. V was cut by 7 bases and J by 7 bases, with 20 bases left in between. The CDR3 sequence is CASIDPRDPGNSPLHF. Written as DNA, the CDR3 is TGTGCCAGCATCGACCCCCGGGACCCCGGGAATTCACCCCTCCACTTT.

DNA for the CDR3: TGTGCCAGCAGTGGAGGTCCAGGGAGAAGAAACACCATATATTTT. This encodes CASSGGPGRRNTIYF. The chain employs TRBV2 and TRBJ1-3, with D maybe TRBD1 (5 bases). V was trimmed by 4 bases and J by 5 bases, leaving 15 bases between them. This CDR3 is 15 amino acids long. CDR1 and CDR2 from the germline V gene are SNHLY and FYNNEI.